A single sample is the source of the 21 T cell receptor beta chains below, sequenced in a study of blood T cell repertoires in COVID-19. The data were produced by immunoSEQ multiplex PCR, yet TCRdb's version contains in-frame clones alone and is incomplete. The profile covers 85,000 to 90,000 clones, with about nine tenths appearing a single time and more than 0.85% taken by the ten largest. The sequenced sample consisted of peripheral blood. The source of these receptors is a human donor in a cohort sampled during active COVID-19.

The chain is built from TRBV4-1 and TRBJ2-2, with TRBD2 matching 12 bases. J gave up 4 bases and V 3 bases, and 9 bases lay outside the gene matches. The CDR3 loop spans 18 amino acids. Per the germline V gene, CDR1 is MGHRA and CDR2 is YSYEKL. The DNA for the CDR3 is TGCGCCAGCAGCCATACTAGCGGGAGGTCAGTAGGCACCGGGGAGCTGTTTTTT. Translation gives CASSHTSGRSVGTGELFF.

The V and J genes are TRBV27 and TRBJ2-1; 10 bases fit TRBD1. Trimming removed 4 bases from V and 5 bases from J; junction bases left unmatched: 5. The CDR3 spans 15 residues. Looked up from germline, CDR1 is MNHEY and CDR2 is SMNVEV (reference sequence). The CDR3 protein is CASSWAGTGDNEQFF. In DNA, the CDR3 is TGTGCCAGCAGTTGGGCCGGGACAGGGGACAATGAGCAGTTCTTC.

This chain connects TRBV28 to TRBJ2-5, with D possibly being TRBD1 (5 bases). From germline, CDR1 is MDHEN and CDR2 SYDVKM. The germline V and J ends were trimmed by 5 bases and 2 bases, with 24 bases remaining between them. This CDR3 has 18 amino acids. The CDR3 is CASSPSVGLGSLQETQYF. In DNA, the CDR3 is TGTGCCAGCAGTCCATCGGTGGGGCTGGGCTCCTTGCAAGAGACCCAGTACTTC.

The CDR3 DNA reads as TGTGCCAGCAGTTACAGGAGGCAGGGGGCAGGAAAACTGTTTTTT. Translating it yields CASSYRRQGAGKLFF. The chain combines TRBV6-5 with TRBJ1-4; 8 nucleotides match TRBD1. Looked up from germline, CDR1 is MNHEY and CDR2 is SVGAGI. CDR3 length: 15 residues. Trimming took 2 bases from V and 10 from J; bases not matched to a gene: 9.

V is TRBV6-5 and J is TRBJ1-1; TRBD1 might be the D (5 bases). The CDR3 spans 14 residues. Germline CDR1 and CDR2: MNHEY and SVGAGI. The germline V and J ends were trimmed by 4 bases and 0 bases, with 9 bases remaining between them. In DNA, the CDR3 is TGTGCCAGCAGTTTAGCAGGGATGAACACTGAAGCTTTCTTT. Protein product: CASSLAGMNTEAFF.

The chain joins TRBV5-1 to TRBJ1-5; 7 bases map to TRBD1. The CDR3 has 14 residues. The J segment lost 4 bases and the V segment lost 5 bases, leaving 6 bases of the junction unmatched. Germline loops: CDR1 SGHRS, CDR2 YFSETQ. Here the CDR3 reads CASRPGTDNQPQHF. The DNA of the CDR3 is TGCGCCAGCAGGCCCGGGACAGATAATCAGCCCCAGCATTTT.

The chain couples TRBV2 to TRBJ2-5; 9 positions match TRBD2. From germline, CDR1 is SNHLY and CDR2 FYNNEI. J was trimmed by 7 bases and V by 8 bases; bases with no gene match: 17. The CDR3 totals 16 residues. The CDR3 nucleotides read TGTGCCAGCCCTGAACACCCAGCGGGAGGTGGGGGGACCCAGTACTTC. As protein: CASPEHPAGGGGTQYF.

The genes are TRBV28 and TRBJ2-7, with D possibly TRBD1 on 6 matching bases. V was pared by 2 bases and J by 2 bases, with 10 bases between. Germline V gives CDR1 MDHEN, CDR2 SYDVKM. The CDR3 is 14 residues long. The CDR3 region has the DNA TGTGCCAGCAGTTTACCCAGGGGAACCTACGAGCAGTACTTC. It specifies CASSLPRGTYEQYF.

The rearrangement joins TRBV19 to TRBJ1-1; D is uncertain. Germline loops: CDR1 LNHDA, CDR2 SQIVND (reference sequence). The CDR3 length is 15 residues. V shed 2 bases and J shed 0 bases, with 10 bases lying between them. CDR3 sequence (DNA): TGTGCCAGTAGTATAAGCCTAGCAGTGAACACTGAAGCTTTCTTT. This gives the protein CASSISLAVNTEAFF.

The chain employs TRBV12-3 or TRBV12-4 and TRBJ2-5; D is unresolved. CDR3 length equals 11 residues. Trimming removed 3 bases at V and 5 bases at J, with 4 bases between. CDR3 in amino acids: CASSFGETQYF. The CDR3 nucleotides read TGTGCCAGCAGTTTCGGGGAGACCCAGTACTTC.

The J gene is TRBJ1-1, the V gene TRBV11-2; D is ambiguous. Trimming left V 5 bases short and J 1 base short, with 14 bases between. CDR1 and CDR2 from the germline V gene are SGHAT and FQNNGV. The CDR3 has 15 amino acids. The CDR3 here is CASSLSPTGNTEAFF. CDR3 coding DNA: TGTGCCAGCAGCCTCAGCCCGACGGGGAACACTGAAGCTTTCTTT.

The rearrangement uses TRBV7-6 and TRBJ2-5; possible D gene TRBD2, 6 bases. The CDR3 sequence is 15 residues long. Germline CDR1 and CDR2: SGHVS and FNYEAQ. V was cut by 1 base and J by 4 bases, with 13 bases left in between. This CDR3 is CASSLVPEGTETQYF. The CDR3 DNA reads TGTGCCAGCAGCTTAGTCCCGGAGGGGACAGAGACCCAGTACTTC.

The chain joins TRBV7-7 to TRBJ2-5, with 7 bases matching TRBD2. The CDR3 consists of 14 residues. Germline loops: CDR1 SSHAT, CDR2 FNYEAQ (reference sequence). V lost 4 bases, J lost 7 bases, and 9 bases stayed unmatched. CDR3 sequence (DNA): TGTGCCAGCAGCTCGGGACTACAAGGAGGGACCCAGTACTTC. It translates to CASSSGLQGGTQYF.

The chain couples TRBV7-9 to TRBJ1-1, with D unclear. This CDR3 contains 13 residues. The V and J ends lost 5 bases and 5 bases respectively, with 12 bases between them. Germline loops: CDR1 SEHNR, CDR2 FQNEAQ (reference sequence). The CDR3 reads CASSAWTGTEAFF. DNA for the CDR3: TGTGCCAGCAGCGCCTGGACGGGAACTGAAGCTTTCTTT.

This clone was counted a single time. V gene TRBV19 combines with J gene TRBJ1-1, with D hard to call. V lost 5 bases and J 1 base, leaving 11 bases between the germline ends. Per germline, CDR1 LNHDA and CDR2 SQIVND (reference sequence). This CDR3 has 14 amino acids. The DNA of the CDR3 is TGTGCCAGTAGTCCGGGGAGGGCGAACACTGAAGCTTTCTTT. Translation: CASSPGRANTEAFF.

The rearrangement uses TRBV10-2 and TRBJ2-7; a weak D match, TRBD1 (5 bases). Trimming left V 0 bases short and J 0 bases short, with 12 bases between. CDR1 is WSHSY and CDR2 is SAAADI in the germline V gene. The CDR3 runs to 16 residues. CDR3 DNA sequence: TGCGCCAGCAGTGAGTCGCCCGGACACTACTCCTACGAGCAGTACTTC. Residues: CASSESPGHYSYEQYF.

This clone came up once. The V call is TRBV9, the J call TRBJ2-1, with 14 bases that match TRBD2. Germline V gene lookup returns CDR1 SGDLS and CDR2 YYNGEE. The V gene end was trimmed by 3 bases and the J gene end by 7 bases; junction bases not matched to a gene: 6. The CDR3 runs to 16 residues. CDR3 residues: CASSAPGTSGGNEQFF. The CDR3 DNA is TGTGCCAGCAGCGCACCCGGGACTAGCGGGGGAAATGAGCAGTTCTTC.

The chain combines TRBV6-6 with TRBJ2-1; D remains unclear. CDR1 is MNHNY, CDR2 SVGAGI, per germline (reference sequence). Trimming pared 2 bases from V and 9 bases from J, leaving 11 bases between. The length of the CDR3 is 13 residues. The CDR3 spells CASSYELSPEQFF. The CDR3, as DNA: TGTGCCAGCAGTTACGAGCTAAGTCCTGAGCAGTTCTTC.

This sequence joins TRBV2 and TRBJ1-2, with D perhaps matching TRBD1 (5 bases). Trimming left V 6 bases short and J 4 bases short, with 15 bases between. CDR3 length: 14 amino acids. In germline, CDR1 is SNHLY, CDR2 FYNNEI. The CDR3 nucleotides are TGTGCCAGCAGCGGGAGTGGGACTCTCTATGGCTACACCTTC. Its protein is CASSGSGTLYGYTF.

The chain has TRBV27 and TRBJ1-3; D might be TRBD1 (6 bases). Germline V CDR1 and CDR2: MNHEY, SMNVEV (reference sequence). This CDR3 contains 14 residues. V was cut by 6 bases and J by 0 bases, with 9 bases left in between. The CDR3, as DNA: TGTGCCAGCAGACAGGGACCCTCTGGAAACACCATATATTTT. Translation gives CASRQGPSGNTIYF.

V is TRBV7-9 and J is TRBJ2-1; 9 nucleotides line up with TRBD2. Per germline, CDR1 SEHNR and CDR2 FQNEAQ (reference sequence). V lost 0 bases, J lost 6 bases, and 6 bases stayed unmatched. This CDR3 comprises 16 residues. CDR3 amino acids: CASSLAQLAGFNEQFF. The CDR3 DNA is TGTGCCAGCAGCTTAGCCCAACTAGCGGGCTTCAATGAGCAGTTCTTC. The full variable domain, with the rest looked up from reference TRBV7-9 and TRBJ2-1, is DTGVSQNPRHKITKRGQNVTFRCDPISEHNRLYWYRQTLGQGPEFLTYFQNEAQLEKSRLLSDRFSAERPKGSFSTLEIQRTEQGDSAMYLCASSLAQLAGFNEQFFGPGTRLTVL.